The sequence of this TCR beta chain was determined in a study of tissue T cells after allogeneic stem cell transplantation. A note on this clone: Its cognate antigen is unknown. Mouse names are used for the genes.

Sequenced by immunoSEQ multiplex PCR; TCRdb stores in-frame clones only, minus some. The sample contains 9,500 or so clones, 35% to 55% of which appear only once. General study findings and limits: Blood and spleen captured only part of the tissue TCR repertoire.

The time point was: mouse harvest day 7 after allogeneic transplant. The graft held 10^6 splenic CD5+ T cells and 10^7 T-cell-depleted bone marrow cells. This mouse GVHD model was MHC-mismatched B6 to BALB/c, profiled day 7 or 14. This TCR derives from a female BALB/c mouse given C57BL/6 T cells with graft-versus-host disease after an allogeneic hematopoietic cell transplant. Sequenced sample: skin.

The CDR3 region is CASSFAGVEQYF. The covered CDR3 bases are TGTGCCAGCAGTTTTGCAGGGGTTGAACAGTAC. The chain couples TRBV14 to TRBJ2-7; a possible D gene is TRBD1 (6 bases). Sequencing ends 1 residue short of the CDR3 end; the germline J gene provides the rest. Germline values: CDR1 SGHDT, CDR2 FRDEAV. This CDR3 is built from 12 residues. The ends were cut back, 2 bases at V and 6 bases at J, with 9 bases in the middle.